Reported below is one TCR beta chain. The source of the sample is a study of T cell changes during pregnancy in multiple sclerosis. Repertoires were generated with immunoSEQ multiplex PCR, while TCRdb's copy carries only in-frame clones and drops some. Seen here are about 36,000 clones, over 90% observed once, and the top ten hold 0.43%. After removal of 2 bases from V and 0 bases from J, the junction contained 4 bases not matched to a gene. This CDR3 spans 16 amino acids. In germline, CDR1 is MNHNY, CDR2 SVGAGI (reference sequence). The material sequenced was CD4+ T cells from peripheral blood mononuclear cells, taken in the third trimester of pregnancy. The sequence came from a female donor in good health, enrolled as a control in a pregnancy study. The J gene is TRBJ1-3, the V gene TRBV6-6, with TRBD1 identical over 7 bases. Written as DNA, the CDR3 is TGTGCCAGCAGTTACCTGGGACAGAACTCTGGAAACACCATATATTTT. This gives the protein CASSYLGQNSGNTIYF.